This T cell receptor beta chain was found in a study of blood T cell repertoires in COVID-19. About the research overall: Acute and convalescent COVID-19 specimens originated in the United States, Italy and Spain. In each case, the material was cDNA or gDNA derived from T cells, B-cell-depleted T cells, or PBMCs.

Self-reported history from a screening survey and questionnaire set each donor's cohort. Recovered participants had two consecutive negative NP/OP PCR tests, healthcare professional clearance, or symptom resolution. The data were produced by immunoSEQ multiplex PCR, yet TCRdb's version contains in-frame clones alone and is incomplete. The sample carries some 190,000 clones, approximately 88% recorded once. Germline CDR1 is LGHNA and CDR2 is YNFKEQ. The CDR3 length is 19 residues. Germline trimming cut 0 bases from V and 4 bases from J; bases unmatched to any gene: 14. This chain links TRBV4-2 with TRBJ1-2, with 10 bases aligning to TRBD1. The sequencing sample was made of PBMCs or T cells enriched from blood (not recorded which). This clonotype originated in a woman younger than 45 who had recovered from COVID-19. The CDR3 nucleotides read TGTGCCAGCAGCCAAGATCTAAGTCCCGGGACAGGGGCGACCTATGGCTACACCTTC. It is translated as CASSQDLSPGTGATYGYTF.